Below are 24 T cell receptor beta chains sequenced from a single sample in a study of T cell repertoires in cytomegalovirus infection (dated by TCRdb to about 2019). The sample's treatment or condition label is to be understood as: in vitro stimulation with specific CMV peptide epitopes to enrich CMV-specific T cells. These receptors have no known antigen. For sequencing, an Illumina HiSeq 1500 was employed. TCRdb reprocessing: public reads trimmed at Q25 with fastp, clones called with MiXCR, in-frame beta chains kept. Every CDR3 protein is listed once, alongside the most common genes and DNA of its rows. This sample has around 70,000 distinct CDR3 sequences in its table, and about 27% of those were observed once. Roughly 60% of the sample is in the top ten clones. Source: CD8+ T cells from cultured PBMCs, taken from culture after CMV antigen stimulation. These receptors originate from a human donor in good health (CMV status not recorded). Some clones in this sample may be carry-over from other donors' samples.

About this clonotype: One end of the junction does not line up with germline, which may come from a read error. The chain uses TRBV4-1 and TRBJ2-3; D is perhaps TRBD2 (5 bases). Germline lookup yields CDR1 MGHRA and CDR2 YSYEKL. This CDR3 has 16 amino acids. CDR3 nucleotides: TGTGCCAGCAGCCAAGAGGCGGGCGCATTCACAGATACGCAGTATTTT. It translates to CASSQEAGAFTDTQYF.

This clonotype was detected only a few times. The chain is built from TRBV27 and TRBJ2-4; D ambiguous. This CDR3 comprises 13 residues. Germline lookup yields CDR1 MNHEY and CDR2 SMNVEV (reference sequence). Trimming removed 5 bases from V and 6 bases from J, with 11 bases in between. The CDR3 DNA sequence: TGTGCCAGCAGTCCCGGTGGCCTAAACATTCAGTACTTC. Amino acid sequence: CASSPGGLNIQYF.

This clonotype was observed a few times. The rearrangement uses TRBV3-1 and TRBJ2-6; D not certain. Trimming removed 1 base from V and 0 bases from J, with 4 bases in between. Germline V gene sequence: CDR1 LGHDT, CDR2 YNNKEL (reference sequence). The CDR3 is 15 amino acids. CDR3 nucleotides: TGTGCCAGCAGCCAAGTGCGCTCTGGGGCCAACGTCCTGACTTTC. Its protein product is CASSQVRSGANVLTF.

This chain connects TRBV20-1 to TRBJ2-3; 13 nucleotides match TRBD2. J lost 3 bases, V lost 4 bases, and 1 base had no gene match. From germline, CDR1 is DFQATT and CDR2 SNEGSKA (reference sequence). There are 14 residues in the CDR3. The CDR3 protein is CSATLAGGTDTQYF. The CDR3 nucleotides read TGCAGTGCTACACTAGCGGGGGGGACAGATACGCAGTATTTT.

This clonotype was seen a handful of times. The genes are TRBV11-3 and TRBJ2-7, with TRBD2 matching over 8 bases. Unmatched junction bases numbered 12, after V lost 5 bases and J lost 6 bases. The CDR3 length is 15 residues. The germline gives CDR1 SGHNT, CDR2 YENEEA. CDR3 sequence reads: CASSLSRRGATEQYF. As DNA, the CDR3 is TGTGCCAGCAGCCTCTCGCGGCGGGGGGCGACCGAGCAGTACTTC.

This clonotype was picked up a small number of times. This chain uses TRBV12-3 or TRBV12-4 with TRBJ1-4; possibly TRBD1 for D (6 bases). Deletions cut 1 base from V and 2 bases from J, with 11 bases between. This CDR3 region has 16 residues. The CDR3 loop is CASSLGNRVTNEKLFF. The CDR3, as DNA: TGTGCCAGCAGTTTAGGGAACAGGGTGACTAATGAAAAACTGTTTTTT.

In this sample, this clonotype turned up a few times. CDR3 region: CASTLTGRETEAFF. The DNA of the CDR3 is TGTGCCAGCACCCTGACAGGGAGAGAAACTGAAGCTTTCTTT. This rearrangement joins TRBV7-9 to TRBJ1-1, with 7 bases aligning to TRBD1. The length of the CDR3 is 14 residues. J lost 5 bases, V lost 7 bases, and 10 bases had no gene match. Per the germline V gene, CDR1 is SEHNR and CDR2 is FQNEAQ (reference sequence). The whole variable domain, remainder taken from reference TRBV7-9 and TRBJ1-1, is DTGVSQNPRHKITKRGQNVTFRCDPISEHNRLYWYRQTLGQGPEFLTYFQNEAQLEKSRLLSDRFSAERPKGSFSTLEIQRTEQGDSAMYLCASTLTGRETEAFFGQGTRLTVV.

This chain joins TRBV9 and TRBJ2-1, with 8 positions matching TRBD2. The trim removed 2 bases at V and 5 bases at J, leaving 9 bases unmatched. This CDR3 region has 16 residues. Germline V gene lookup returns CDR1 SGDLS and CDR2 YYNGEE. CDR3: CASSVKISGVNNEQFF. Here the CDR3 DNA reads TGTGCCAGCAGCGTGAAAATTAGCGGGGTAAACAATGAGCAGTTCTTC.

This chain uses TRBV20-1 with TRBJ1-5; 9 nucleotides agree with TRBD1. The CDR3 loop spans 14 amino acids. The V and J ends lost 6 bases and 6 bases, in that order; junction bases with no gene match: 9. Germline V CDR1 and CDR2: DFQATT, SNEGSKA (reference sequence). The CDR3: CSAFPRTGVQPQHF. The DNA of the CDR3 is TGCAGTGCCTTCCCCCGGACAGGGGTTCAGCCCCAGCATTTT.

This clonotype was counted a few times. The V and J genes are TRBV10-3 and TRBJ2-7; TRBD2 matches 10 bases. J gave up 0 bases and V 10 bases, and 6 bases lay outside the gene matches. This CDR3 is 14 amino acids long. Germline CDR1 is ENHRY and CDR2 is SYGVKD. CDR3 coding DNA: TGTGCCACTCTAGCGGGAGAAAGCTCCTACGAGCAGTACTTC. Translation gives CATLAGESSYEQYF.

This clonotype appeared a few times. The genes are TRBV20-1 and TRBJ2-1, with 7 bases fitting TRBD2. The CDR3 covers 16 residues. The germline V gene has CDR1 DFQATT and CDR2 SNEGSKA (reference sequence). V dropped 3 bases and J dropped 2; count of bases not matched to a gene: 10. The CDR3 spells CSASPWGGVTYNEQFF. CDR3 in DNA: TGCAGTGCTAGCCCGTGGGGGGGGGTCACCTACAATGAGCAGTTCTTC.

This clonotype was observed a handful of times. This chain links TRBV12-3 or TRBV12-4 with TRBJ2-5; 7 bases fit TRBD2. There are 12 residues in the CDR3. J lost 14 bases, V lost 5 bases, and 11 bases had no gene match. CDR3 nucleotide sequence: TGTGCCAGCAGTCTCAGCGGGACTATCAATTACTTC. Translating it yields CASSLSGTINYF.

This clonotype was seen many times. The rearrangement links TRBV28 to TRBJ2-3; possible D gene TRBD1, 5 bases. Deletions cut 5 bases from V and 1 base from J, with 10 bases between. The germline V gene has CDR1 MDHEN and CDR2 SYDVKM. CDR3 length: 14 residues. The DNA for the CDR3 is TGTGCCAGCAGTCGACAGCCCGGCACAGATACGCAGTATTTT. Encoded protein: CASSRQPGTDTQYF.

The chain recombines TRBV9 with TRBJ2-7, with D possibly being TRBD2 (6 bases). There are 12 residues in the CDR3. Germline V gives CDR1 SGDLS, CDR2 YYNGEE. V was cut by 3 bases and J by 7 bases, with 11 bases left in between. CDR3 in amino acids: CASSDAGREQYF. As DNA, the CDR3 is TGTGCCAGCAGCGACGCGGGGAGGGAGCAGTACTTC.

The gene calls are TRBV12-3 or TRBV12-4 and TRBJ2-7, with 7 bases lining up with TRBD2. V shed 6 bases and J 1 base; nucleotides not matched to a gene: 18. CDR3 length: 18 amino acids. The CDR3 bases are TGTGCCAGCAGCCCCACTGGAGGAGTTGGGACTATGTCCTACGAGCAGTACTTC. Translated, it gives CASSPTGGVGTMSYEQYF.

This clonotype came up many times. The chain has TRBV7-7 and TRBJ1-4; no clear D. The germline V gene has CDR1 SSHAT and CDR2 FNYEAQ (reference sequence). The CDR3 runs to 15 residues. V was clipped by 3 bases and J by 7 bases, with 15 bases between them. This CDR3 reads CASSFSGRPGEKLFF. Here the CDR3 DNA reads TGTGCCAGCAGCTTCTCAGGCCGTCCAGGTGAAAAACTGTTTTTT.

The chain links TRBV11-2 to TRBJ2-3, with 9 bases matching TRBD1. The V gene's germline CDR1 is SGHAT and CDR2 FQNNGV. V was pared by 4 bases and J by 3 bases, with 8 bases of the junction left unmatched. The CDR3 is made up of 16 amino acids. The CDR3 sequence is CASSSTRDRVTDTQYF. CDR3 nucleotide sequence: TGTGCCAGCAGCTCAACGAGGGACAGGGTGACAGATACGCAGTATTTT.

The table lists this clonotype with many counts. The rearrangement joins TRBV18 to TRBJ2-7, with a possible D match to TRBD1 (5 bases). CDR3 length: 14 residues. Germline V CDR1 and CDR2: KGHSH, LQKENI. Trimming left V 2 bases short and J 4 bases short, with 12 bases between. The chain's CDR3 is CASSPERTTYEQYF. For the CDR3, the DNA is TGTGCCAGCTCACCAGAAAGGACAACATACGAGCAGTACTTC. Together with reference TRBV18 and TRBJ2-7, the CDR3 gives the full variable domain: NAGVMQNPRHLVRRRGQEARLRCSPMKGHSHVYWYRQLPEEGLKFMVYLQKENIIDESGMPKERFSAEFPKEGPSILRIQQVVRGDSAAYFCASSPERTTYEQYFGPGTRLTVT.

This chain uses TRBV30 with TRBJ1-1, with D perhaps TRBD1 (5 bases). From germline, CDR1 is GTSNPN and CDR2 SVGIG (reference sequence). Trimming took off 4 bases at V and 1 base at J, with 10 bases between the two ends. The CDR3 runs to 13 residues. The CDR3 protein is CAWNYGQNTEAFF. CDR3 sequence (DNA): TGTGCCTGGAATTACGGACAGAACACTGAAGCTTTCTTT.

This clonotype turned up a few times. The gene calls are TRBV25-1 and TRBJ2-2; D tentatively fits TRBD1 or TRBD2 (5 bases each). The CDR3 covers 14 residues. The germline V gene encodes CDR1 MGHDK and CDR2 SYGVNS. V was trimmed by 1 base and J by 5 bases, leaving 8 bases between them. In nucleotides, the CDR3 is TGTGCCAGCAGTGAATGGGGACGTACCGGGGAGCTGTTTTTT. Protein sequence: CASSEWGRTGELFF.

The chain has TRBV11-2 and TRBJ1-1, with D unresolved. The germline CDR1 and CDR2 sequences are SGHAT and FQNNGV. V lost 10 bases, J lost 8 bases, and 14 bases lay in between. CDR3 length equals 11 residues. The CDR3 loop is CATQSYPEAFF. CDR3 sequence (DNA): TGTGCCACCCAGTCCTATCCCGAAGCTTTCTTT.

In its sample, this clonotype was seen a few times. The chain carries TRBV13 and TRBJ2-5; TRBD2 matches 11 bases. CDR1 PRHDT and CDR2 FYEKMQ come from the germline V gene (reference sequence). The CDR3 consists of 14 residues. Germline trimming cut 3 bases from V and 7 bases from J; bases unmatched to any gene: 4. The CDR3 coding sequence is TGTGCCAGCAGCTTGACTAGCGGGGCCGGGACCCAGTACTTC. Amino acids: CASSLTSGAGTQYF.

This sequence joins TRBV5-4 and TRBJ1-4, with D uncertain. Trimming shortened V by 1 base and J by 5 bases, and 6 bases separated the two germline ends. Germline values: CDR1 SGHNT, CDR2 YYREEE (reference sequence). The CDR3 totals 13 residues. CDR3 amino acids: CASSLPGNEKLFF. The CDR3 nucleotides read TGTGCCAGCAGCTTGCCCGGGAATGAAAAACTGTTTTTT.

There are many counts of this clonotype. V gene TRBV20-1 combines with J gene TRBJ2-7, with 12 nucleotides matching TRBD1. V lost 6 bases, J lost 5 bases, and 14 bases stayed unmatched. The germline CDR1 and CDR2 sequences are DFQATT and SNEGSKA (reference sequence). CDR3 length: 16 residues. The CDR3 DNA follows: TGCAGTGCCGTCCTTTTGGGGACAGGGGGCCCGGACGAGCAGTACTTC. It is translated as CSAVLLGTGGPDEQYF.